Sequencing of this TCR beta chain was carried out in a study of cytomegalovirus exposure and HLA in healthy donors. As for the study in general: Of several hundred genotyped donors, about 80% clustered with self-reported Caucasian donors. Whole-study results and caveats: Later analysis identified a missense DCLRE1C variant that was linked to TCR beta V- and J-gene trimming. Using a false discovery rate of 0.05, a later analysis showed that 16,951 TCR beta sequences were associated with HLA alleles.

The CDR3 contains 14 residues. Germline assignment: CDR1 LNHDA and CDR2 SQIVND (reference sequence). V lost 5 bases, J lost 2 bases, and 12 bases lay in between. Vbeta (60) and Jbeta (13) primers were used in the PCR. Using immunoSEQ multiplex PCR, the repertoire was profiled, and TCRdb retains in-frame clones only, with some absent. The sample lists approximately 180,000 clones; more than 75% were seen once. Of note for this clone: Its antigen is unknown.

This rearrangement joins TRBV19 to TRBJ1-1; no clear D. Sequenced material: PBMCs. The source of this sequence is a woman aged 18-29 years in good health and CMV-seronegative. CDR3 protein: CASSGRRLNTEAFF. DNA of the CDR3: TGTGCCAGTAGTGGGAGGAGACTTAACACTGAAGCTTTCTTT.